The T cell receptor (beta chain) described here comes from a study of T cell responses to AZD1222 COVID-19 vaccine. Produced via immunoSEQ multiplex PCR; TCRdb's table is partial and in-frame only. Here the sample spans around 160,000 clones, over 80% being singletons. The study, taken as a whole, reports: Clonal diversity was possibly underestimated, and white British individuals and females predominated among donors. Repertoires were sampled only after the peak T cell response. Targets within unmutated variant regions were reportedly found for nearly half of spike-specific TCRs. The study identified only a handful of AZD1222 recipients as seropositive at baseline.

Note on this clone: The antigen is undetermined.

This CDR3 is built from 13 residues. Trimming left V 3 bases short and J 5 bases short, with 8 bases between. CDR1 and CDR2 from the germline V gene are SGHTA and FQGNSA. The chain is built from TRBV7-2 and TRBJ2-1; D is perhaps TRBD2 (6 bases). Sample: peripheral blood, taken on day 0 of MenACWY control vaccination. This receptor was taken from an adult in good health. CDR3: CASSLGLNNEQFF. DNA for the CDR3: TGTGCCAGCAGCTTGGGACTGAACAATGAGCAGTTCTTC.